The T cell receptor beta chain under discussion was sequenced for a study of blood T cell repertoires in COVID-19. The V gene's germline CDR1 is LGHDT and CDR2 YNNKEL (reference sequence). The CDR3 is made up of 17 amino acids. Trimming took 0 bases from V and 5 from J, leaving 19 bases between them. Libraries were prepared by immunoSEQ multiplex PCR; TCRdb keeps only in-frame clonotypes and omits some of them. The sample has about 370,000 clones; more than 80% are singletons. The sequenced sample was peripheral blood. The source of this sequence is a woman in her 30s with COVID-19, enrolled during active disease. The genes are TRBV3-1 (or the pseudogene TRBV3-2) and TRBJ1-1, with D perhaps matching TRBD1 (6 bases). The CDR3 DNA follows: TGTGCCAGCAGCCAAGAATTGGCCGGGGGGCGGTTTACTGAAGCTTTCTTT. Amino acid sequence: CASSQELAGGRFTEAFF.